The 20 T cell receptor beta chains below were found in one sample sequenced in a study of CD8+ T cells in alopecia areata. Extraction of RNA preceded its reverse transcription into cDNA, which served as the sequencing template. Sequenced by immunoSEQ multiplex PCR; TCRdb stores in-frame clones only, minus some. The sample holds around 270,000 clones, roughly 60% seen once. Treatment defined: oral pan-JAK inhibitor, 5-10 mg twice daily. This sample comprised CD4+ T cells sorted from blood, obtained at week 24, from a patient treated with tofacitinib. The receptors were gathered from a human donor with alopecia areata.

This clone was counted a single time. The chain couples TRBV4-3 to TRBJ1-2; D remains unclear. Trimming stripped 0 bases from V and 1 base from J, with 12 bases between. This CDR3 has 16 residues. Germline V gene data show CDR1 as LGHNA and CDR2 as YSLEER. The CDR3 reads CASSQEPSTRNYGYTF. The CDR3 coding sequence is TGCGCCAGCAGCCAAGAGCCCAGCACCCGTAACTATGGCTACACCTTC.

This chain connects TRBV11-2 to TRBJ2-3; D perhaps matches TRBD1 (6 bases). The CDR3 runs to 17 residues. V gave up 1 base and J gave up 0 bases, with 14 bases separating them. The V gene's germline CDR1 is SGHAT and CDR2 FQNNGV. This chain's CDR3 is CASSLATTGWSTDTQYF. For the CDR3, the DNA is TGTGCCAGCAGCTTAGCCACTACAGGGTGGAGCACAGATACGCAGTATTTT. Looking up the rest from reference TRBV11-2 and TRBJ2-3 gives the full variable domain: EAGVAQSPRYKIIEKRQSVAFWCNPISGHATLYWYQQILGQGPKLLIQFQNNGVVDDSQLPKDRFSAERLKGVDSTLKIQPAKLEDSAVYLCASSLATTGWSTDTQYFGPGTRLTVL.

This clone was detected a few times. The CDR3 here is CASSRERGPSETQYF. The CDR3 DNA reads TGCGCCAGCAGCCGAGAGCGGGGGCCCTCGGAGACCCAGTACTTC. The genes are TRBV4-3 and TRBJ2-5; 8 bases align to TRBD2. After removal of 4 bases from V and 5 bases from J, the junction contained 9 bases not matched to a gene. Germline V gene lookup returns CDR1 LGHNA and CDR2 YSLEER. CDR3 length: 15 amino acids.

This chain connects TRBV5-1 to TRBJ2-1, with 7 bases that match TRBD1. The germline CDR1 and CDR2 sequences are SGHRS and YFSETQ. There are 15 residues in the CDR3. The J segment lost 5 bases and the V segment lost 0 bases, leaving 5 bases of the junction unmatched. The CDR3 nucleotides read TGCGCCAGCAGCTTGGAGACAGGGTACCACAATGAGCAGTTCTTC. It encodes CASSLETGYHNEQFF.

V and J are TRBV29-1 and TRBJ1-1, with 7 nucleotides matching TRBD1. The CDR3 has 13 residues. Per germline, CDR1 SQVTM and CDR2 ANQGSEA. J gave up 0 bases and V 7 bases, and 5 bases lay outside the gene matches. CDR3 DNA sequence: TGCAGCGCGGAGACAGGGTTGAACACTGAAGCTTTCTTT. This translates into CSAETGLNTEAFF.

The chain joins TRBV28 to TRBJ2-1, with a weak D call TRBD1 (6 bases). CDR3 length equals 17 residues. Trimming left V 4 bases short and J 6 bases short, with 22 bases between. Per the germline V gene, CDR1 is MDHEN and CDR2 is SYDVKM. CDR3 DNA sequence: TGTGCCAGCAGTTGGTCTTTCTACGGTACAGGGCGCAATGAGCAGTTCTTC. Translated: CASSWSFYGTGRNEQFF.

V usage is TRBV15 and J usage is TRBJ1-6; no clear D. This CDR3 comprises 14 residues. The V gene's germline CDR1 is LNHNV and CDR2 YYDKDF (reference sequence). V shed 2 bases and J shed 4 bases, with 6 bases lying between them. This CDR3 reads CATSRLSYNSPLHF. CDR3 nucleotide sequence: TGTGCCACCAGCAGACTCTCATATAATTCACCCCTCCACTTT.

The rearrangement uses TRBV5-1 and TRBJ2-4; the match to TRBD1 covers 9 bases. CDR3 length: 14 amino acids. Germline values: CDR1 SGHRS, CDR2 YFSETQ. The J segment lost 7 bases and the V segment lost 0 bases, leaving 2 bases of the junction unmatched. The CDR3 here is CASSLEGQGNIQYF. In DNA, the CDR3 is TGCGCCAGCAGCTTGGAGGGACAGGGTAACATTCAGTACTTC.

The J gene is TRBJ2-6, the V gene TRBV4-1; weak D call: TRBD2 (5 bases). Germline V gene lookup returns CDR1 MGHRA and CDR2 YSYEKL. This CDR3 contains 18 residues. Trimming removed 0 bases from V and 0 bases from J, with 12 bases in between. CDR3 in amino acids: CASSQDREYYSGANVLTF. Here the CDR3 DNA reads TGCGCCAGCAGCCAAGATCGGGAATACTACTCTGGGGCCAACGTCCTGACTTTC.

This clone appeared a few times. The V call is TRBV12-5, the J call TRBJ1-5; D call uncertain. The V end was cut by 1 base, the J end by 9 bases, with 7 bases between. This CDR3 region has 12 residues. The V gene's germline CDR1 is LGHNT and CDR2 FRNRAP. The CDR3, as DNA: TGTGCTAGTGGTTTGGGGTATCCGCCCCAGCATTTT. It translates to CASGLGYPPQHF.

This chain connects TRBV5-1 to TRBJ1-2; D is uncertain. Trimming pared 4 bases from V and 4 bases from J, leaving 11 bases between. Germline V lookup: CDR1 SGHRS, CDR2 YFSETQ. The CDR3 totals 13 residues. The DNA for the CDR3 is TGCGCCAGCAGCGTGGACGGTCTCTATGGCTACACCTTC. It encodes CASSVDGLYGYTF.

This clone turned up a few times. This sequence joins TRBV28 and TRBJ2-5; TRBD1 agrees at 8 bases. CDR3 length equals 13 residues. Germline CDR1 is MDHEN and CDR2 is SYDVKM. V lost 5 bases to trimming and J lost 4 bases; unmatched junction nucleotides: 3. The CDR3 bases are TGTGCCAGCAGTGGGACAGGATTAGAGACCCAGTACTTC. Amino acid sequence: CASSGTGLETQYF.

The V gene is TRBV4-3, the J gene TRBJ1-5, with D possibly TRBD1 on 5 matching bases. The CDR3 has 14 amino acids. Trimming removed 2 bases from V and 5 bases from J, with 10 bases in between. CDR1 is LGHNA, CDR2 YSLEER, per germline. CDR3 DNA sequence: TGCGCCAGCAGCCAAAATACAGGATATCAGCCCCAGCATTTT. Translation: CASSQNTGYQPQHF.

V is TRBV7-9 and J is TRBJ2-7; unclear D gene. The CDR3 is made up of 16 amino acids. Trimming stripped 2 bases from V and 1 base from J, with 15 bases between. Germline CDR1 and CDR2: SEHNR and FQNEAQ (reference sequence). This chain's CDR3 is CASSLLIAGRSYEQYF. The CDR3 nucleotides read TGTGCCAGCAGCTTACTTATTGCAGGCAGATCCTACGAGCAGTACTTC.

This clone was recorded once. The chain couples TRBV7-8 to TRBJ2-3, with D possibly matching TRBD1 (5 bases). V lost 2 bases, J lost 4 bases, and 13 bases lay in between. The CDR3 runs 15 residues. Germline V CDR1 and CDR2: SGHVS, FQNEAQ. In DNA form, the CDR3 reads TGTGCCAGCAGCTTAAGGTCCAGGGATTCAGATACGCAGTATTTT. It encodes CASSLRSRDSDTQYF.

The chain recombines TRBV14 with TRBJ2-1, with 8 bases matching TRBD2. Germline CDR1 reads SGHDN; CDR2 reads FVKESK. This CDR3 contains 16 residues. The V and J ends lost 0 bases and 3 bases, in that order; junction bases with no gene match: 4. The chain's CDR3 is CASSQDVSGNYNEQFF. The DNA for the CDR3 is TGTGCCAGCAGCCAAGACGTTAGCGGGAACTACAATGAGCAGTTCTTC.

This chain uses TRBV23-1 with TRBJ1-6; 7 bases line up with TRBD1. TRBV23-1 falls under the ORF class, with uncertain function. This CDR3 spans 17 amino acids. The V segment lost 2 bases and the J segment 2 bases; nucleotides outside the gene matches: 6. CDR3 DNA: TGCGCCAGCAGTCAAGGGACAGCCCATGCCTATAATTCACCCCTCCACTTT. Translating gives CASSQGTAHAYNSPLHF.

The gene calls are TRBV4-2 and TRBJ2-4; 11 nucleotides agree with TRBD2. Germline-derived CDR1 and CDR2 are LGHNA and YNFKEQ. The V gene end was trimmed by 1 base and the J gene end by 9 bases; junction bases not matched to a gene: 14. CDR3 size: 18 residues. CDR3 nucleotide sequence: TGTGCCAGCAGCCAAGGGTCTAGCGGGGGGCCCGAGGGGAGCATTCAGTACTTC. Encoded protein: CASSQGSSGGPEGSIQYF.

The J gene is TRBJ1-1, the V gene TRBV11-1; D call uncertain. V was clipped by 4 bases and J by 4 bases, with 13 bases between them. Germline CDR1 and CDR2: SGHAT and FQDESV (reference sequence). The CDR3 totals 14 residues. CDR3: CASSSAGSSTEAFF. CDR3 coding DNA: TGTGCCAGCAGCTCGGCGGGATCTAGCACTGAAGCTTTCTTT.

This chain links TRBV30 with TRBJ2-7; TRBD1 agrees at 10 bases. This CDR3 spans 15 amino acids. The junction had 11 bases not matched to a gene; V was cut back by 2 bases and J by 7 bases. Germline lookup yields CDR1 GTSNPN and CDR2 SVGIG (reference sequence). CDR3 DNA sequence: TGTGCCTGGAGTAGGAGAATGGGACAGGGGAGAGAGCAGTACTTC. Translation: CAWSRRMGQGREQYF.